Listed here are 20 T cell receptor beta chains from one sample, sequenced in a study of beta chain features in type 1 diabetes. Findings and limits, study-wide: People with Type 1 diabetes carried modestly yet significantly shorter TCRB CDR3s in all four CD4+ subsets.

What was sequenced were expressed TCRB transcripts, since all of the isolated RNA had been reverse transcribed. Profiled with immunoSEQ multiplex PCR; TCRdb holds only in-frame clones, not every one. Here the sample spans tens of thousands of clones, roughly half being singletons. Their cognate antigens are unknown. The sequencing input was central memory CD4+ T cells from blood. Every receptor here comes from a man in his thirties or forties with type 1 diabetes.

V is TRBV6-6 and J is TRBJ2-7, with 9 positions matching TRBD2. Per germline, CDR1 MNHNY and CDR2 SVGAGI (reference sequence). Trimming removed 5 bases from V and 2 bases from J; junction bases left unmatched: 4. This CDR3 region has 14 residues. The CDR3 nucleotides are TGTGCCAGCAGTAGTGCGGGGGGGCCCTACGAGCAGTACTTC. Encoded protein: CASSSAGGPYEQYF.

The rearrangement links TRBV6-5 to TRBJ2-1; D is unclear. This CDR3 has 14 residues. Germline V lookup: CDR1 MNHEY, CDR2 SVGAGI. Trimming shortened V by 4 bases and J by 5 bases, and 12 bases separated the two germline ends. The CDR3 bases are TGTGCCAGCAGTTTAATAGCTAACAACAATGAGCAGTTCTTC. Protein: CASSLIANNNEQFF.

CDR3 amino acids: CASSVVAGVNTEAFF. CDR3 DNA sequence: TGTGCCAGCAGCGTAGTGGCAGGGGTGAACACTGAAGCTTTCTTT. The V call is TRBV9, the J call TRBJ1-1; TRBD1 is a possible D gene (6 bases). Trimming stripped 0 bases from V and 0 bases from J, with 9 bases between. Germline CDR1 is SGDLS and CDR2 is YYNGEE. The CDR3 is 15 amino acids.

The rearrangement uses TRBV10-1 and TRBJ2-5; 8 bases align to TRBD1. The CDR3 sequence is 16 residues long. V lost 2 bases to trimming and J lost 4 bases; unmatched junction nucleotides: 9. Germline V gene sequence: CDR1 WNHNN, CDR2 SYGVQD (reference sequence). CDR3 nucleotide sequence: TGCGCCAGCAGTGAGGTGGTCGGGACAGGTAGAGAGACCCAGTACTTC. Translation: CASSEVVGTGRETQYF.

CDR3 protein: CSVDGRGYQETQYF. DNA for the CDR3: TGCAGCGTTGATGGGAGGGGGTACCAAGAGACCCAGTACTTC. The chain combines TRBV29-1 with TRBJ2-5, with a possible D match to TRBD2 (7 bases). Trimming removed 3 bases at V and 0 bases at J, with 11 bases between. This CDR3 has 14 residues. The V gene's germline CDR1 is SQVTM and CDR2 ANQGSEA.

As DNA, the CDR3 is TGTGCCTGGAGTACCTATGTATCCTCTGGCTACACCTTC. Translated, it gives CAWSTYVSSGYTF. This rearrangement joins TRBV30 to TRBJ1-2, with unresolved D. The CDR3 has 13 amino acids. The V end was cut by 2 bases, the J end by 7 bases, with 14 bases between. Germline CDR1 and CDR2: GTSNPN and SVGIG (reference sequence). Combining the CDR3 with reference TRBV30 and TRBJ1-2 gives the whole variable domain SQTIHQWPATLVQPVGSPLSLECTVEGTSNPNLYWYRQAAGRGLQLLFYSVGIGQISSEVPQNLSASRPQDRQFILSSKKLLLSDSGFYLCAWSTYVSSGYTFGSGTRLTVV.

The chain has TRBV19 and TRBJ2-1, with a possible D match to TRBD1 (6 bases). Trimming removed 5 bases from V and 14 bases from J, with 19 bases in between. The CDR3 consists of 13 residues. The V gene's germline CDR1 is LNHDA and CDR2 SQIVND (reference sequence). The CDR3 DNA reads TGTGCCAGTAGTCCCCTACAGGGAGACCCCAAGTTCTTC. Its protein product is CASSPLQGDPKFF.

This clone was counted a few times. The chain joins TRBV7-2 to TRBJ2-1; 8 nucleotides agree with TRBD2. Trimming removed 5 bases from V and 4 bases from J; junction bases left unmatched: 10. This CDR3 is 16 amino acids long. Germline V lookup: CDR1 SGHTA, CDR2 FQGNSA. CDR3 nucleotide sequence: TGTGCCAGCAGCAGGGGAGCGGGAGAGCCTTACAATGAGCAGTTCTTC. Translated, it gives CASSRGAGEPYNEQFF.

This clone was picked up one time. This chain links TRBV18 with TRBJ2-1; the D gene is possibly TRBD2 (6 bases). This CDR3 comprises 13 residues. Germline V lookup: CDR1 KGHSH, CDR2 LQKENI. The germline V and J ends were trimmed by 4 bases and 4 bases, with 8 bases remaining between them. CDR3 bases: TGTGCCAGCTCACGCGGGAAGTACAATGAGCAGTTCTTC. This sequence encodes CASSRGKYNEQFF.

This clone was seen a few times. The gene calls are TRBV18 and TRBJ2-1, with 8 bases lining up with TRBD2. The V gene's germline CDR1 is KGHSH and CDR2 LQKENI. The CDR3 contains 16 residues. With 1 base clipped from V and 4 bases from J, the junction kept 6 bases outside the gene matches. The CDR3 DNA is TGTGCCAGCTCACCACTCGGAGCGGGAGCTTACAATGAGCAGTTCTTC. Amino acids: CASSPLGAGAYNEQFF.

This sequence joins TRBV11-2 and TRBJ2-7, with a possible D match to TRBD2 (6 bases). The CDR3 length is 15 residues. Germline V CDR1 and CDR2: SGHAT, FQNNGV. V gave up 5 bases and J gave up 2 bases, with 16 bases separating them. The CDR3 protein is CASSPAGGGTYEQYF. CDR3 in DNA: TGTGCCAGCAGCCCAGCGGGTGGCGGAACCTACGAGCAGTACTTC.

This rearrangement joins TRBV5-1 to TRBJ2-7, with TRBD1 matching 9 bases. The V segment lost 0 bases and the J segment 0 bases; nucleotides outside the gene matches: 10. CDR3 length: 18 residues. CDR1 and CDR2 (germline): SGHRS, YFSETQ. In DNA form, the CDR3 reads TGCGCCAGCAGCTTGGCCGGTCCGGGACAGGGATCCTCCTACGAGCAGTACTTC. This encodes CASSLAGPGQGSSYEQYF.

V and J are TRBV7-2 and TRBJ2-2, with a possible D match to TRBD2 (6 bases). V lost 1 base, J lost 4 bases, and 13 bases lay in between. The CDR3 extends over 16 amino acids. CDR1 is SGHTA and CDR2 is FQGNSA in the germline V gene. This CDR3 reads CASSLVAAGSTGELFF. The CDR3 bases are TGTGCCAGCAGCTTAGTCGCAGCGGGCTCCACCGGGGAGCTGTTTTTT.

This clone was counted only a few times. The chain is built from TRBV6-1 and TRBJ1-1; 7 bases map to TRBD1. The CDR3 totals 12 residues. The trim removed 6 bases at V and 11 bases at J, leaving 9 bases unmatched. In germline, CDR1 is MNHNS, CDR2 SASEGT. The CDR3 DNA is TGTGCCAGCAGCGCGGACAGGTTTGTTGCTTTCTTT. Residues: CASSADRFVAFF.

The DNA of the CDR3 is TGTGCCAGCAGCCAAGGACTAGCGGGAGTTGGAGAGACCCAGTACTTC. This translates into CASSQGLAGVGETQYF. The chain couples TRBV7-7 to TRBJ2-5, with 13 bases matching TRBD2. Germline V gives CDR1 SSHAT, CDR2 FNYEAQ (reference sequence). V gave up 5 bases and J gave up 4 bases; unmatched junction bases: 7. The CDR3 has 16 residues. The full variable domain, completed using reference TRBV7-7 and TRBJ2-5, is GAGVSQSPRYKVTKRGQDVTLRCDPISSHATLYWYQQALGQGPEFLTYFNYEAQPDKSGLPSDRFSAERPEGSISTLTIQRTEQRDSAMYRCASSQGLAGVGETQYFGPGTRLLVL.

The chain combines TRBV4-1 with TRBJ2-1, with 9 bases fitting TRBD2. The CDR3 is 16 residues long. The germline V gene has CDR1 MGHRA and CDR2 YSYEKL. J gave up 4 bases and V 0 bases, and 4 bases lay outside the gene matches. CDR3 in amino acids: CASSQEAAGGYNEQFF. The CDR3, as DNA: TGCGCCAGCAGCCAAGAGGCAGCGGGGGGATACAATGAGCAGTTCTTC.

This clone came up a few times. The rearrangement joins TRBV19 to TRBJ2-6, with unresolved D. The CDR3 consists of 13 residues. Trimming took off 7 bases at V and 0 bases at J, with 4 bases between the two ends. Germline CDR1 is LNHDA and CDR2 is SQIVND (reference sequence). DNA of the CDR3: TGTGCCAGTACCATCTCTGGGGCCAACGTCCTGACTTTC. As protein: CASTISGANVLTF.

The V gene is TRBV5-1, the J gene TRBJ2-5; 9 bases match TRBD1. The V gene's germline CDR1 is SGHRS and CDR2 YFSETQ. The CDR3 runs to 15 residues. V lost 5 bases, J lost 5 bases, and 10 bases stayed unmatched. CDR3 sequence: CASSLTGQGRETQYF. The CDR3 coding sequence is TGCGCCAGCAGTCTGACGGGACAGGGACGGGAGACCCAGTACTTC.

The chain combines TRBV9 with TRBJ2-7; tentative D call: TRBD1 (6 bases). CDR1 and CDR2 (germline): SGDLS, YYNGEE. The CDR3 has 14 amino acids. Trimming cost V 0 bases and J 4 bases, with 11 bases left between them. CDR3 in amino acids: CASSVAKGGYEQYF. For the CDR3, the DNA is TGTGCCAGCAGCGTAGCTAAAGGGGGTTACGAGCAGTACTTC.

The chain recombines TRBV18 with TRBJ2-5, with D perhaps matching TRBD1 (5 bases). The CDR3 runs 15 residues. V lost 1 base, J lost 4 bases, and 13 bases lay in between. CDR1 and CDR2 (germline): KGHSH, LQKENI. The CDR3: CASSPRAGQGETQYF. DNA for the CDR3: TGTGCCAGCTCACCACGGGCAGGGCAAGGAGAGACCCAGTACTTC.